This T cell receptor beta chain was captured in a study of blood T cell repertoires in COVID-19. Individuals aged about 18 to 89 years were recruited from 20 to 25 US areas. In Cohort 3, a recovered donor had either two negative PCRs, clearance, or symptom resolution. The CDR3 runs 18 residues. V shed 0 bases and J shed 0 bases, with 18 bases lying between them. Germline lookup yields CDR1 SGHRS and CDR2 YFSETQ. This clone was observed once. Per the authors' pipeline: Amplified reference gene primers provided the basis for estimating nucleated cell counts. The data were produced by immunoSEQ multiplex PCR, yet TCRdb's version contains in-frame clones alone and is incomplete. V, J and clone size derive from that table, while D and trimming were established from the DNA sequence. The data show 490,000 or so clones, with about nine tenths seen just once and around 8% held by the top ten.

The receptor was derived from an older woman who had recovered from COVID-19. The sample comprised PBMCs or T cells enriched from blood (not recorded which). The chain couples TRBV5-1 to TRBJ1-2; D is perhaps TRBD1 (5 bases). The DNA for the CDR3 is TGCGCCAGCAGCTTGGACGGGCGAGCTACAGGCCCTAACTATGGCTACACCTTC. It yields the protein CASSLDGRATGPNYGYTF.